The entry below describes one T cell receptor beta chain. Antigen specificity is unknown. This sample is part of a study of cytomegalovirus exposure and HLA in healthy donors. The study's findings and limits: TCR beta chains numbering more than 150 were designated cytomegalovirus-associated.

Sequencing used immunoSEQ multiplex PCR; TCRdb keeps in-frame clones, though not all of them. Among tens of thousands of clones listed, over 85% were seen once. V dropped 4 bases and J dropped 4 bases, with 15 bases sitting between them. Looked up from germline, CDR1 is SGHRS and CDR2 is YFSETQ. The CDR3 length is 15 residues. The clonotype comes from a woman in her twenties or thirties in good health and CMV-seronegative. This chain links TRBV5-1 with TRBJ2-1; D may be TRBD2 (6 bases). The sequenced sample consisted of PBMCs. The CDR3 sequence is CASSTPGLGYNEQFF. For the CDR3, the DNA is TGCGCCAGCAGCACCCCGGGACTTGGGTACAATGAGCAGTTCTTC.